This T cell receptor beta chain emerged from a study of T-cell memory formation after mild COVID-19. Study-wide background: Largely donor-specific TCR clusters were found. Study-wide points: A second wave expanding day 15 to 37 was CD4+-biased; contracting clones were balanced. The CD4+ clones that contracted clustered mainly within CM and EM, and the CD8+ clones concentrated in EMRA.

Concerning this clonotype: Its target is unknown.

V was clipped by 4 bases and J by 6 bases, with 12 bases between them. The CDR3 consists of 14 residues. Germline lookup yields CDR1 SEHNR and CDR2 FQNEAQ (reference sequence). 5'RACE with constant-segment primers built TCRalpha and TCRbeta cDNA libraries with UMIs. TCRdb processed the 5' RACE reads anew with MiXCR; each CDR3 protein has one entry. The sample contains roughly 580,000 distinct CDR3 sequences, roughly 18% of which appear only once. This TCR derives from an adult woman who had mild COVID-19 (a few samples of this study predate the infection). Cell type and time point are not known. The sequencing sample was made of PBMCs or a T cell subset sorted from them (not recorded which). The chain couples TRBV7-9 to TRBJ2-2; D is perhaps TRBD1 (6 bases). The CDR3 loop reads CASSSGQSAGELFF. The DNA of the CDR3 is TGTGCCAGCAGCTCCGGACAGTCGGCCGGGGAGCTGTTTTTT.